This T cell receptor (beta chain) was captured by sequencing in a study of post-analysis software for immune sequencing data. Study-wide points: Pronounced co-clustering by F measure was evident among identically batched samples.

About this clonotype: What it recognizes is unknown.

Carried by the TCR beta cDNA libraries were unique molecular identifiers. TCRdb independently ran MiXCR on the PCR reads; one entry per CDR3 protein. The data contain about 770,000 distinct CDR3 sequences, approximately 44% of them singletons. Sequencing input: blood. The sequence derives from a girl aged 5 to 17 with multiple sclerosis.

This CDR3 is CSAKRDRGMDQPQHF. CDR3 coding DNA: TGCAGTGCTAAACGGGACAGGGGAATGGATCAGCCCCAGCATTTT. This rearrangement joins TRBV20-1 to TRBJ1-5, with 10 bases lining up with TRBD1. The germline gives CDR1 DFQATT, CDR2 SNEGSKA (reference sequence). The CDR3 consists of 15 residues. J lost 5 bases, V lost 4 bases, and 8 bases had no gene match.